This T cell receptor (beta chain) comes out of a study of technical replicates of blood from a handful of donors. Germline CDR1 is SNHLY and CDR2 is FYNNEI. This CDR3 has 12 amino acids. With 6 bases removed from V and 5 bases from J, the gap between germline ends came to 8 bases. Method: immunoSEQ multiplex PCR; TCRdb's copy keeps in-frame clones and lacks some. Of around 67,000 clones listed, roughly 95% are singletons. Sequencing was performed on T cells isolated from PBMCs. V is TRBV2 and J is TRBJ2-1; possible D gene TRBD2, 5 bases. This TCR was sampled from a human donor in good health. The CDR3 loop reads CASRDSHNEQFF. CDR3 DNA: TGTGCCAGCAGGGACTCGCACAATGAGCAGTTCTTC.